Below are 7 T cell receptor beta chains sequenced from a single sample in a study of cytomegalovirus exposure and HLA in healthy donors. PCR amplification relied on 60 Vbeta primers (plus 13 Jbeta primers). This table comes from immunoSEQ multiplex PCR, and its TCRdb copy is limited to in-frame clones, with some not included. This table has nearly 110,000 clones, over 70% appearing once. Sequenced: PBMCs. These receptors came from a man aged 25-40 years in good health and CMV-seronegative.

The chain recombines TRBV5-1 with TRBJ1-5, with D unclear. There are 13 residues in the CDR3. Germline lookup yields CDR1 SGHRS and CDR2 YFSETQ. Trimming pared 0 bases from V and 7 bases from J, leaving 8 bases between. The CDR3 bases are TGCGCCAGCAGCTTGGAGCCGGGACAGCCCCAGCATTTT. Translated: CASSLEPGQPQHF.

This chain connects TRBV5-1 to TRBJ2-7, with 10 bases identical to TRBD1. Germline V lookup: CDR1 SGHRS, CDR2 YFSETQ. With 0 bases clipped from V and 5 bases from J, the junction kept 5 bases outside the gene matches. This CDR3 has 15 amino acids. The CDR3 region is CASSLDGQGVNEQYF. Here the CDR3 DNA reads TGCGCCAGCAGCTTGGACGGACAGGGGGTCAACGAGCAGTACTTC.

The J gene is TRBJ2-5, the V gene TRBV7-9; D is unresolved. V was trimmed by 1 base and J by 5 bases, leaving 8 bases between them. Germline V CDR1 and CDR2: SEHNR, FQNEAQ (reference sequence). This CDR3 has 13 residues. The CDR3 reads CASSLGASETQYF. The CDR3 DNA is TGTGCCAGCAGCTTAGGGGCGAGCGAGACCCAGTACTTC.

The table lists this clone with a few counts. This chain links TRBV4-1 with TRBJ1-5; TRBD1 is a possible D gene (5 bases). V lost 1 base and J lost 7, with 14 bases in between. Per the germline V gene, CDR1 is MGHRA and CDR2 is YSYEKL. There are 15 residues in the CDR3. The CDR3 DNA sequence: TGCGCCAGCAGCCAAGGCGGGGCTGTCGGGCAGCCCCAGCATTTT. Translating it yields CASSQGGAVGQPQHF.

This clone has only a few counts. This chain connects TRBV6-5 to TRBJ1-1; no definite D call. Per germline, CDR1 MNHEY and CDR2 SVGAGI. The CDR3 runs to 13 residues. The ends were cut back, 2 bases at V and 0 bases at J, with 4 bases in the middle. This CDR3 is CASSYRVNTEAFF. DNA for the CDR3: TGTGCCAGCAGTTACCGGGTGAACACTGAAGCTTTCTTT.

The CDR3 coding sequence is TGCAGCGTTAGGGACACGTCCTACGAGCAGTACTTC. Protein: CSVRDTSYEQYF. The chain carries TRBV29-1 and TRBJ2-7; D might be TRBD1 (6 bases). The germline gives CDR1 SQVTM, CDR2 ANQGSEA. CDR3 length: 12 residues. Trimming took 5 bases from V and 1 from J, leaving 9 bases between them.

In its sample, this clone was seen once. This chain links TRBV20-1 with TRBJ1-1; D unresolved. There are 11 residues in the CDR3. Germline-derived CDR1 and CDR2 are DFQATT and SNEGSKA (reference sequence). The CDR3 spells CSLWSAPEAFF. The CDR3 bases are TGCAGCCTTTGGAGTGCCCCTGAAGCTTTCTTT.